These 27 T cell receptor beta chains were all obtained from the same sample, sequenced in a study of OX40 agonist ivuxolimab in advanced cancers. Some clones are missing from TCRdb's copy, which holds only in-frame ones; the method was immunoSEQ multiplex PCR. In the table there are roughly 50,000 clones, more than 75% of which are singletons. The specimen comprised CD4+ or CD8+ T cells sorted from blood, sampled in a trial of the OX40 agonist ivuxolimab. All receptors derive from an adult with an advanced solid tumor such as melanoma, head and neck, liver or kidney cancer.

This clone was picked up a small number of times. The CDR3, as DNA: TGTGCCAGCAGTTTAAGGGGTGGGGAGCCCCAGCATTTT. Protein: CASSLRGGEPQHF. The chain carries TRBV27 and TRBJ1-5, with D possibly TRBD1 on 5 matching bases. V lost 2 bases to trimming and J lost 8 bases, with 10 bases between them. There are 13 residues in the CDR3. The germline V gene encodes CDR1 MNHEY and CDR2 SMNVEV (reference sequence).

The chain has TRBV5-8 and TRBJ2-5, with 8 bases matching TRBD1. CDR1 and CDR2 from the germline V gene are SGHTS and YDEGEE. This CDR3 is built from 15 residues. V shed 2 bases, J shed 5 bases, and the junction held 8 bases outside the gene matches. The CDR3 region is CASSFGQGEGETQYF. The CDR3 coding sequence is TGTGCCAGCAGCTTCGGACAGGGTGAAGGGGAGACCCAGTACTTC.

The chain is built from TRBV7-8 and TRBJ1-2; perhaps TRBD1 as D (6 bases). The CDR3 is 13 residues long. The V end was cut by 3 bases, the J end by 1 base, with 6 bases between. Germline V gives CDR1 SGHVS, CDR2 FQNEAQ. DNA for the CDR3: TGTGCCAGCAGCTTGGACAGTAACTATGGCTACACCTTC. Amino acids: CASSLDSNYGYTF.

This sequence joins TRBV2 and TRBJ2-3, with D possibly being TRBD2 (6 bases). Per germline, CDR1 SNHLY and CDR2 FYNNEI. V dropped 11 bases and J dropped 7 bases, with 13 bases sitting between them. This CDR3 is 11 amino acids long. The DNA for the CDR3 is TGTGCCGGCGGACGGGGGAATACGCAGTATTTT. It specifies CAGGRGNTQYF.

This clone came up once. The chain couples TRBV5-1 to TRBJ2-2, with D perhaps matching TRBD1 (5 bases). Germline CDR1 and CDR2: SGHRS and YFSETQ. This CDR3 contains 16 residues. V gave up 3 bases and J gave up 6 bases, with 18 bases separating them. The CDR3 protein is CASSSPRQGSSGELFF. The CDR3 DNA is TGCGCCAGCAGCTCCCCGCGGCAGGGATCCTCCGGGGAGCTGTTTTTT.

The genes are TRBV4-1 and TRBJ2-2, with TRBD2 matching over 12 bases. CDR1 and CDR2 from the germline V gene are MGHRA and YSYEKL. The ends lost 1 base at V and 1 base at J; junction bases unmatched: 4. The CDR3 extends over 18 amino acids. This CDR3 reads CASSQGLAGAGNTGELFF. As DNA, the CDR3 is TGCGCCAGCAGCCAAGGACTAGCGGGGGCCGGGAACACCGGGGAGCTGTTTTTT.

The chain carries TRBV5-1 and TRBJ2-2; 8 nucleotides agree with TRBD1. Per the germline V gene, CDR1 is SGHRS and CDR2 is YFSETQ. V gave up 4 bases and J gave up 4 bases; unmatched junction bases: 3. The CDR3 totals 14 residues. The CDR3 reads CASSLQGVTGELFF. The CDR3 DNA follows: TGCGCCAGCAGCCTACAGGGGGTCACCGGGGAGCTGTTTTTT.

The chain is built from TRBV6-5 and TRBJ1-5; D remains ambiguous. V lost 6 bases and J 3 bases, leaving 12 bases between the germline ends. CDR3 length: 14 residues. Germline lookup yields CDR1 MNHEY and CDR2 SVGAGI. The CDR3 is CASSPNTYNQPQHF. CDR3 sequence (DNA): TGTGCCAGCAGCCCTAACACCTACAATCAGCCCCAGCATTTT.

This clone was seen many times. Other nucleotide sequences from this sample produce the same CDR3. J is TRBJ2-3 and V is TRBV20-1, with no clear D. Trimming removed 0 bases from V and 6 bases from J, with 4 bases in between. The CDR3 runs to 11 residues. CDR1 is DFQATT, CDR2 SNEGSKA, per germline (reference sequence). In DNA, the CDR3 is TGCAGTGCTAGAGATCCCGATACGCAGTATTTT. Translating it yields CSARDPDTQYF.

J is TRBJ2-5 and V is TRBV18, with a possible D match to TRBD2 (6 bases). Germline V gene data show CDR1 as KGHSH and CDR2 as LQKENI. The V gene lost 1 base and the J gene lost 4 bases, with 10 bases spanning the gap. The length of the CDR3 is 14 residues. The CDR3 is CASSPQNGGETQYF. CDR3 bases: TGTGCCAGCTCACCACAGAACGGGGGAGAGACCCAGTACTTC.

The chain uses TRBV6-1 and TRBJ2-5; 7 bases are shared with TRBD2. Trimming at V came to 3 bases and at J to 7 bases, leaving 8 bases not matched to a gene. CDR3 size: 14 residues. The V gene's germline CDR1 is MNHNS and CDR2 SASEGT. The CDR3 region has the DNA TGTGCCAGCAGTGAGGGGGGGTCCGTGGTGACCCAGTACTTC. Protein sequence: CASSEGGSVVTQYF.

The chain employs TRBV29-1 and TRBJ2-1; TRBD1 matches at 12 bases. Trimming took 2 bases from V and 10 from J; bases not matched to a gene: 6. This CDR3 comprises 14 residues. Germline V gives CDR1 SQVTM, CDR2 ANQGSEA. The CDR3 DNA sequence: TGCAGCGTTGAAACCGGGACAGGGGGCGAGGAGCAGTTCTTC. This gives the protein CSVETGTGGEEQFF.

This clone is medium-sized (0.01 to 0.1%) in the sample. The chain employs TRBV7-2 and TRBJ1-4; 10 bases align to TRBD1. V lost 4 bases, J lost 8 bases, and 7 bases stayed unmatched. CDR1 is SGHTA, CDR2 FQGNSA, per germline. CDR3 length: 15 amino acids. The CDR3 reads CASSSGQGVMEKLFF. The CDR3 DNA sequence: TGTGCCAGCAGCTCAGGACAGGGGGTCATGGAAAAACTGTTTTTT.

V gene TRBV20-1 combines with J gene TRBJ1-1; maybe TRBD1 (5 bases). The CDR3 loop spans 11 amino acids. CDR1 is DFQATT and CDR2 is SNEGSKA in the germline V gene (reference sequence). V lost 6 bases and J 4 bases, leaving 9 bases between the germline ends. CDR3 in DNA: TGCAGTGCCGGGGACGCCACTGAAGCTTTCTTT. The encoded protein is CSAGDATEAFF.

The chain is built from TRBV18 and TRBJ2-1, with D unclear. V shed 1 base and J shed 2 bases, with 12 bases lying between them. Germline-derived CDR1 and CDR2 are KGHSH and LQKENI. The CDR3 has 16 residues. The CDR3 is CASSPQGQVTYNEQFF. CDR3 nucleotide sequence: TGTGCCAGCTCACCACAGGGTCAAGTAACCTACAATGAGCAGTTCTTC.

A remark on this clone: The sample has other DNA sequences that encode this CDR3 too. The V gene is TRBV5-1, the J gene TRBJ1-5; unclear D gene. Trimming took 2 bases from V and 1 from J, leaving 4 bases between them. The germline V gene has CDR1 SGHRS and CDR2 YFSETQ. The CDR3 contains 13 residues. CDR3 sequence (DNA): TGCGCCAGCAGCTTAGACAGCAATCAGCCCCAGCATTTT. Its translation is CASSLDSNQPQHF.

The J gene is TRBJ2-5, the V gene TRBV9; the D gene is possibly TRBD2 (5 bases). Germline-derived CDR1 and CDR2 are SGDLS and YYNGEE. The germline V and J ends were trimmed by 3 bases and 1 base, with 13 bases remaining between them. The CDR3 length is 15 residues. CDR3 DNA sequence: TGTGCCAGCAGCGCCAGCGGAGCTTTCCAAGAGACCCAGTACTTC. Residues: CASSASGAFQETQYF.

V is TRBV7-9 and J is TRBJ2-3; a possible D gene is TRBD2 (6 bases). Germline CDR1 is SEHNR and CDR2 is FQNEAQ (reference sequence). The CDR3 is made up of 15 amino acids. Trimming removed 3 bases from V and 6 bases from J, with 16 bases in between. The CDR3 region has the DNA TGTGCCAGCAGCTTTGGGGCGGGAACCGCCGATACGCAGTATTTT. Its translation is CASSFGAGTADTQYF.

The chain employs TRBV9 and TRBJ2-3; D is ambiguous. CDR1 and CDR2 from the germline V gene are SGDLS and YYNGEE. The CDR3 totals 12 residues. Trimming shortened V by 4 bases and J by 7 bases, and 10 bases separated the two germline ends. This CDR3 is CASSPLTHTQYF. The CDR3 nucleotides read TGTGCCAGCAGCCCCTTGACTCATACGCAGTATTTT.

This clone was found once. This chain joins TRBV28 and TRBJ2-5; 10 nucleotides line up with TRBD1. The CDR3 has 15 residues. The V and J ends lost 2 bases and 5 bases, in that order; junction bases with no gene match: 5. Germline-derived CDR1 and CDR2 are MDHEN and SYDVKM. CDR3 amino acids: CASSLGTGVMETQYF. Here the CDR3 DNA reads TGTGCCAGCAGTTTAGGGACAGGGGTTATGGAGACCCAGTACTTC.

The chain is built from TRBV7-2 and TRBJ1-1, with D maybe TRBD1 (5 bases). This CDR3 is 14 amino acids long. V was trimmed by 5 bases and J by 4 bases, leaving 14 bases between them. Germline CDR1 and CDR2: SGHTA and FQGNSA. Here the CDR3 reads CASSRPAGGTEAFF. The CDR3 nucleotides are TGTGCCAGCAGCCGCCCCGCGGGGGGCACTGAAGCTTTCTTT.

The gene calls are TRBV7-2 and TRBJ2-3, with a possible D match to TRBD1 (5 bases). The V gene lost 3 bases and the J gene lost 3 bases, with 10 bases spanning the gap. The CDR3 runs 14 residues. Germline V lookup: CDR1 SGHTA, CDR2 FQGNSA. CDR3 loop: CASSFSRETDTQYF. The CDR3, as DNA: TGTGCCAGCAGCTTCTCCAGGGAAACAGATACGCAGTATTTT. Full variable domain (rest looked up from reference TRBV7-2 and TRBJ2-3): GAGVSQSPSNKVTEKGKDVELRCDPISGHTALYWYRQSLGQGLEFLIYFQGNSAPDKSGLPSDRFSAERTGGSVSTLTIQRTQQEDSAVYLCASSFSRETDTQYFGPGTRLTVL.

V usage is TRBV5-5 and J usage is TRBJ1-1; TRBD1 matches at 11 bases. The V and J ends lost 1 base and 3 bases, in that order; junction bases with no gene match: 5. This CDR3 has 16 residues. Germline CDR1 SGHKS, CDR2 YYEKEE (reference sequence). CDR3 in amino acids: CASSLRTGGSDTEAFF. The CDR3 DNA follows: TGTGCCAGCAGCTTGCGGACAGGGGGCTCGGACACTGAAGCTTTCTTT.

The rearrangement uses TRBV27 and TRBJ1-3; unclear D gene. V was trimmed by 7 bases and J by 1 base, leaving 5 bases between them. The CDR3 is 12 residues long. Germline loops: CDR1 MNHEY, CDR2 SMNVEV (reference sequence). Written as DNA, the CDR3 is TGTGCCAGCATGGGGTCTGGAAACACCATATATTTT. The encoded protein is CASMGSGNTIYF.

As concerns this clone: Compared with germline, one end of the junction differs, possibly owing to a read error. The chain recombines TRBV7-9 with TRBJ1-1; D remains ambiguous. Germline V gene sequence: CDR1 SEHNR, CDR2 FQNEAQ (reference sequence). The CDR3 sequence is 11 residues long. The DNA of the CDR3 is TGTGCCAGCAGTTTAGGAGACGGAGCTTTCTTT. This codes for CASSLGDGAFF. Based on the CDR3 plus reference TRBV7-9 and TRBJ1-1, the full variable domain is DTGVSQNPRHKITKRGQNVTFRCDPISEHNRLYWYRQTLGQGPEFLTYFQNEAQLEKSRLLSDRFSAERPKGSFSTLEIQRTEQGDSAMYLCASSLGDGAFFGQGTRLTVV.

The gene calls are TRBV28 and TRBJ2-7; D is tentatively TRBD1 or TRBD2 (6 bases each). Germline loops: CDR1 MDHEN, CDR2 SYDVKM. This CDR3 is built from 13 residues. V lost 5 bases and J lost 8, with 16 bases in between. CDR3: CASSAGHRPKQYF. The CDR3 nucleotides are TGTGCCAGCAGTGCGGGACACCGCCCCAAGCAGTACTTC.

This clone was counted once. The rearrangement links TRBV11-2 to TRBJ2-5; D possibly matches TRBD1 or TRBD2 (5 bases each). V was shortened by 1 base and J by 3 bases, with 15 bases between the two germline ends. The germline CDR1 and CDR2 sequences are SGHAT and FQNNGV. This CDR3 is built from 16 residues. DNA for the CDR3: TGTGCCAGCAGCTTAGCGGGAACAGGACGAAAAGAGACCCAGTACTTC. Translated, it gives CASSLAGTGRKETQYF.